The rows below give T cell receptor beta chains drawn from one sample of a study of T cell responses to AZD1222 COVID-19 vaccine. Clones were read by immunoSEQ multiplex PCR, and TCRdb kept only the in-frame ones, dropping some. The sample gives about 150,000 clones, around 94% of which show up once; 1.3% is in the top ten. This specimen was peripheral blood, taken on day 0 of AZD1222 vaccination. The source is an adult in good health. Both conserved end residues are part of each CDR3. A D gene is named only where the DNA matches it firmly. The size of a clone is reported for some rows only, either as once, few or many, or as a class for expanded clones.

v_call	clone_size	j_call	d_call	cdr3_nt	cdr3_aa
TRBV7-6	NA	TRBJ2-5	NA	TGTGCCAGCAGCTTAACGGGCTACCTCCAAGAGACCCAGTACTTC	CASSLTGYLQETQYF
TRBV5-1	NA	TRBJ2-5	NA	TGCGCCAGCAGCTCCCGGTTTGCGGGAGAGGGGGGAGAGACCCAGTACTTC	CASSSRFAGEGGETQYF
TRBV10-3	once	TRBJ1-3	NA	TGTGCCATCAGTGCAGGGGCAAGCACCATATATTTT	CAISAGASTIYF
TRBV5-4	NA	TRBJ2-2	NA	TGTGCCAGCAGCCCCACGACTATCCTAAACACCGGGGAGCTGTTTTTT	CASSPTTILNTGELFF
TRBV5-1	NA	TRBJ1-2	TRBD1	TGCGCCAGCAGCTTGGCCAGGGGGACAGAAGATGGCTACACCTTC	CASSLARGTEDGYTF
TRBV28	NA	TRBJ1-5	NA	TGTGCCAGCAGCATCAAAAATCAGCCCCAGCATTTT	CASSIKNQPQHF
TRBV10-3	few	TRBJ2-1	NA	TGTGCCATCAGTGACCTGACCCCCCTCAATGAGCAGTTCTTC	CAISDLTPLNEQFF
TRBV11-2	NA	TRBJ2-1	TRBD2	TGTGCGCCGCGGGCGGGAGAGGAGGAGCAGTTCTTC	CAPRAGEEEQFF
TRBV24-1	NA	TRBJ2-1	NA	TGTGCCACCAGTGACTCCAACCCCCGGGACATTCATGAGCAGTTCTTC	CATSDSNPRDIHEQFF
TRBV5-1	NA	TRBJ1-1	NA	TGCGCCAGCAGCATACAGGGTTATGGCACTGAAGCTTTCTTT	CASSIQGYGTEAFF
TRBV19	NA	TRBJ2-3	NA	TGTGCCAGTAGTATTTTGGGTACAGATACGCAGTATTTT	CASSILGTDTQYF
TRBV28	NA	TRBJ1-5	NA	TGTGCCAGCAGCCCGGCAGAATACTCTCAGCCCCAGCATTTT	CASSPAEYSQPQHF
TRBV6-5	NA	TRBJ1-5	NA	TGTGCCAGCAGTCCCTGGGCGGGTCAGCCCCAGCATTTT	CASSPWAGQPQHF
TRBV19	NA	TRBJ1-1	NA	TGTGCCAGTTCCCAGCCCCCACAGGCTGAAGCTTTCTTT	CASSQPPQAEAFF
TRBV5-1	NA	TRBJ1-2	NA	TGCGCCAGCAGCTCGGGGGTCCGTGGCTACACCTTC	CASSSGVRGYTF
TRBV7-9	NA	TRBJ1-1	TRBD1	TGTGCCAGCAGCAAGGACAGGACGCACACTGAAGCTTTCTTT	CASSKDRTHTEAFF
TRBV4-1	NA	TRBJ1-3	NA	TGCGCCAGCAGTGAACTTCCCGGAAACACCATATATTTT	CASSELPGNTIYF
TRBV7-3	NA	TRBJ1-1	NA	TGTGCCAGCAGCTTAACGTCCGGACCGGACACTGAAGCTTTCTTT	CASSLTSGPDTEAFF